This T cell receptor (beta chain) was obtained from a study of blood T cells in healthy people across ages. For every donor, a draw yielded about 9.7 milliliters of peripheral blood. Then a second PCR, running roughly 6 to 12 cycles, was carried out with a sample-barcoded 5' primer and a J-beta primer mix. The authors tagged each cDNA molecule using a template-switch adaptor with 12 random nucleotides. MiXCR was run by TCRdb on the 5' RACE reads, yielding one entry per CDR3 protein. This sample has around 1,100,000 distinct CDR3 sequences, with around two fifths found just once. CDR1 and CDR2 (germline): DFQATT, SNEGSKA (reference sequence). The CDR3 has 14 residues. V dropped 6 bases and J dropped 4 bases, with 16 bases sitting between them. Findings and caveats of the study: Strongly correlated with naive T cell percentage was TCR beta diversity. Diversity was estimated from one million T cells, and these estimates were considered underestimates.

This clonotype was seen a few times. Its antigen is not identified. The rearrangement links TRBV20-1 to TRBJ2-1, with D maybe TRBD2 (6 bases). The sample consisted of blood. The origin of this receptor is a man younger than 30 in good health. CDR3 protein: CSALTGRGYNEQFF. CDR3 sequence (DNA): TGCAGTGCCCTGACGGGACGGGGGTACAATGAGCAGTTCTTC.